This T cell receptor beta chain was sequenced for a study of control samples from healthy donors and cancer patients. CDR3 size: 12 residues. Trimming cost V 4 bases and J 8 bases, with 11 bases left between them. The V gene's germline CDR1 is ENHRY and CDR2 SYGVKD. This table comes from immunoSEQ multiplex PCR, and its TCRdb copy is limited to in-frame clones, with some not included. The repertoire holds tens of thousands of clones, with roughly 87% as singletons. Sequencing was performed on blood. This receptor was taken from a woman in her forties or fifties in good health. The rearrangement uses TRBV10-3 and TRBJ1-2; D uncertain. CDR3 bases: TGTGCCATCAGTGTTGACCCGGGCGGCTACACCTTC. Translating gives CAISVDPGGYTF.